This TCR beta chain was sequenced in a study of T cell changes during pregnancy in multiple sclerosis. This CDR3 contains 15 residues. J gave up 5 bases and V 2 bases, and 8 bases lay outside the gene matches. Germline V gives CDR1 SGHTA, CDR2 FQGNSA. This clone was observed a single time. Some clones are missing from TCRdb's copy, which holds only in-frame ones; the method was immunoSEQ multiplex PCR. The sample lists about 59,000 clones; approximately 94% were seen once. V gene TRBV7-2 combines with J gene TRBJ2-5; 7 bases agree with TRBD2. This clonotype was sampled from a female donor with multiple sclerosis, enrolled in a pregnancy study. The specimen was CD8+ T cells from peripheral blood mononuclear cells, collected after pregnancy. As DNA, the CDR3 is TGTGCCAGCAGCTTACCGGGCCTGGGAGGGGAGACCCAGTACTTC. Protein sequence: CASSLPGLGGETQYF.